This T cell receptor (beta chain) was found in a study of T cell responses to AZD1222 COVID-19 vaccine (dated by TCRdb to the early 2020s). With regard to the full study: AZD1222 recipients given second doses at about 4 weeks or at about 12 weeks were pooled, since spike-specific TCR depth and breadth were not found to differ between the two schedules. TCR sequencing covered fewer than 250 trial participants: 207 given two doses of AZD1222 and about 26 given two doses of MenACWY control vaccine. Trial participants were enrolled into age subgroups of 18-55, 56-69 and 70-plus years, which contained approximately 150, 28 and 58 TCR-sequenced participants, respectively.

The CDR3 regions of human TCRbeta chains were analyzed by immunosequencing. Under the source paper's analysis protocol: Repertoire TCRs were matched against a reference library of SARS-CoV-2-specific TCRs generated with the MIRA antigen-specificity platform. Breadth was defined as the fraction of unique TCRs that were SARS-CoV-2-associated. Depth was defined as the fraction of total T cells that were SARS-CoV-2-associated. Using the MIRA data, each spike-specific TCR was assigned both to the spike region to which the TCR was reactive and to a CD4 or CD8 class. Log10-transformed breadth and depth values were compared by one-way ANOVA with Sidak's multiple comparisons tests. In its TCRdb copy, this immuneACCESS table keeps in-frame sequences only and misses some clones. Where compared with another copy, unresolved V genes explain less than half of these, and the others have no known cause. The V and J calls and clone size come from that table; D and trimming were worked out from the DNA. Recorded for this sample are 90,000 to 120,000 clones; around nine tenths of them occurred a single time. About 8.7% of the sample is in the top ten clones.

This clone has just a few counts. The antigen it recognizes is unknown. Qualities for individual bases were not recorded, and no much larger clone is one base off. The identical CDR3 is also encoded by other nucleotide sequences in the sample. In light of the paper, this sample's time point label describes: baseline before first vaccination. Samples from vaccinated people were obtained from the UK trials COV001 and COV002, which included a single-blind randomized controlled phase 2/3 trial of AZD1222 (ChAdOx1 nCoV-19) in healthy adults. For TCRbeta chain sequencing, PBMC samples from trial participants were taken at day 0 and at day 28 after the second dose. Results and caveats for the whole study, not just this receptor: A significant rise in spike-specific TCR breadth and depth was observed after two AZD1222 doses relative to day 0 and relative to MenACWY recipients. Reportedly, close to half of the unique spike-specific TCRs recognized epitopes lying outside the regions that are mutated in the B.1.351 and B.1.1.7 variants. Because no samples from the day 14 peak response were available, repertoires could be characterized only after the peak T cell response. Conclusions about previously exposed vaccinees were limited because only six or seven AZD1222 recipients were SARS-CoV-2 seropositive at baseline. Participants were mostly white British and included more females than males, and it was suggested by the authors that clonal diversity may have been underestimated. The 56-69-year group was small, and its depth increase did not reach significance, likely because of low power. The vaccine-associated CD4 TCRs covered the entire spike protein, and the dominant responses fell in regions 160-218 and 743-854.

This receptor was identified in an adult in good health. The source was peripheral blood, collected on day 0 of AZD1222 vaccination.

The CDR3 is CASSSPGQGGETQYF. The base sequence is TGTGCCAGCAGCTCCCCGGGACAGGGGGGAGAGACCCAGTACTTC. The chain is made from TRBV7-2 and TRBJ2-5; 11 bases in the middle match TRBD1. The junction shows trimming of 4 bases on V and 4 bases on J, and the gene matches do not reach 5 bases of it. As encoded in the germline V gene, CDR1 is SGHTA while CDR2 is FQGNSA. From the cysteine through the phenylalanine, the CDR3 covers 15 amino acids. Kept here is only the CDR3 DNA, which spans 45 bases and is read in frame from base 1.